Presented here are 17 T cell receptor beta chains from one specimen sequenced in a study of CD8 T cells in ankylosing spondylitis (dated by TCRdb to about 2017). Library generation was performed with 5' RACE. Sequencing took place on an Illumina HiSeq 2500. TCRdb passed the public sequencing reads through fastp at Q25 and MiXCR, retaining productive beta sequences. Rows with a matching CDR3 protein are joined into one entry that keeps the most common DNA and genes. The sample table records fewer than 130,000 distinct CDR3 sequences; less than 25% of these occur just once. Of the sample, over 9% is held by the ten largest clones. Sequencing was performed on synovial fluid, either unsorted or a sorted T cell fraction (not recorded which). The receptors originated from a male donor with ankylosing spondylitis.

The V and J genes are TRBV5-1 and TRBJ1-3; a weak D match, TRBD1 (6 bases). The CDR3 extends over 17 amino acids. Trimming shortened V by 2 bases and J by 1 base, and 16 bases separated the two germline ends. Germline V gives CDR1 SGHRS, CDR2 YFSETQ. The CDR3: CASSLNMDRSSGNTIYF. CDR3 bases: TGCGCCAGCAGCTTAAATATGGACAGAAGTTCTGGAAACACCATATATTTT.

In its sample, this clonotype was seen a few times. The chain recombines TRBV2 with TRBJ2-3; 7 bases map to TRBD2. Losses at the gene ends were 6 bases for V and 4 bases for J; bases not matched to a gene: 4. Per the germline V gene, CDR1 is SNHLY and CDR2 is FYNNEI. This CDR3 region has 13 residues. The CDR3 DNA sequence: TGTGCCAGCAGCTGGGAGGGTGCAGATACGCAGTATTTT. Residues: CASSWEGADTQYF.

This clonotype was detected only a few times. V is TRBV7-2 and J is TRBJ2-2; 7 bases match TRBD2. Germline lookup yields CDR1 SGHTA and CDR2 FQGNSA. The junction had 3 bases not matched to a gene; V was cut back by 5 bases and J by 0 bases. The CDR3 sequence is 15 residues long. Here the CDR3 reads CASSAGLTNTGELFF. For the CDR3, the DNA is TGTGCCAGCAGCGCGGGACTAACGAACACCGGGGAGCTGTTTTTT.

This chain links TRBV11-2 with TRBJ2-1, with 8 positions matching TRBD2. From germline, CDR1 is SGHAT and CDR2 FQNNGV. The CDR3 loop spans 15 amino acids. Trimming at V came to 5 bases and at J to 2 bases, leaving 5 bases not matched to a gene. The CDR3 region has the DNA TGTGCCAGCAGCAAAGCGGGAGAGGCCTACAATGAGCAGTTCTTC. Translating it yields CASSKAGEAYNEQFF.

The gene calls are TRBV2 and TRBJ2-1, with TRBD2 matching over 11 bases. This CDR3 spans 16 amino acids. Germline CDR1 is SNHLY and CDR2 is FYNNEI. The ends lost 0 bases at V and 10 bases at J; junction bases unmatched: 8. In nucleotides, the CDR3 is TGTGCCAGCAGTGAAGCGCCCCTAGCGGGAGGATCCGAGCAGTTCTTC. It translates to CASSEAPLAGGSEQFF. Full variable domain (remainder filled in from reference TRBV2 and TRBJ2-1): EPEVTQTPSHQVTQMGQEVILRCVPISNHLYFYWYRQILGQKVEFLVSFYNNEISEKSEIFDDQFSVERPDGSNFTLKIRSTKLEDSAMYFCASSEAPLAGGSEQFFGPGTRLTVL.

The CDR3 loop is CSAREDMNTEAFF. DNA for the CDR3: TGCAGTGCTAGAGAAGACATGAACACTGAAGCTTTCTTT. The chain joins TRBV20-1 to TRBJ1-1; D is unclear. Trimming shortened V by 0 bases and J by 0 bases, and 5 bases separated the two germline ends. This CDR3 spans 13 amino acids. Germline V CDR1 and CDR2: DFQATT, SNEGSKA (reference sequence).

This chain uses TRBV5-5 with TRBJ2-1, with 8 bases identical to TRBD2. V was pared by 4 bases and J by 3 bases, with 15 bases of the junction left unmatched. Per germline, CDR1 SGHKS and CDR2 YYEKEE (reference sequence). The CDR3 has 18 amino acids. The CDR3 DNA sequence: TGTGCCAGCAGCCCACGGCGGGTTAGAAGCGGGAGCTACAATGAGCAGTTCTTC. Its protein product is CASSPRRVRSGSYNEQFF.

V and J are TRBV7-9 and TRBJ2-5, with 10 bases aligning to TRBD2. With V trimmed by 5 bases and J by 5 bases, 5 bases remained unmatched. The CDR3 contains 14 residues. Germline CDR1 reads SEHNR; CDR2 reads FQNEAQ (reference sequence). DNA for the CDR3: TGTGCCAGCAGCCCAAGCGGGAGGGCTGAGACCCAGTACTTC. Protein: CASSPSGRAETQYF.

With regard to this clonotype: A clone one base away is much larger, so this may be a read error. Since the CDR3 does not end with the conserved phenylalanine or tryptophan, this likely comes from a read error. The V and J genes are TRBV18 and TRBJ2-4, with TRBD1 identical over 7 bases. The CDR3 is made up of 17 amino acids. J lost 3 bases, V lost 4 bases, and 12 bases had no gene match. Germline V lookup: CDR1 KGHSH, CDR2 LQKENI. The CDR3 here is CASSQTTGDWDKNIQYS. In DNA form, the CDR3 reads TGTGCCAGCTCACAAACAACAGGGGATTGGGACAAAAACATTCAGTACTCC.

This sequence joins TRBV24-1 and TRBJ1-2; D is unclear. V was trimmed by 6 bases and J by 6 bases, leaving 13 bases between them. Germline-derived CDR1 and CDR2 are KGHDR and SFDVKD. There are 13 residues in the CDR3. CDR3: CATSLTDSHGYTF. CDR3 DNA: TGTGCCACCAGTTTAACAGACTCGCATGGCTACACCTTC.

The CDR3 region has the DNA TGTGCCAGCTCGCTGTATACTAGCGGGAGCTCCTACAATGAGCAGTTCTTC. Its translation: CASSLYTSGSSYNEQFF. This chain connects TRBV18 to TRBJ2-1, with 11 bases fitting TRBD2. The CDR3 loop spans 17 amino acids. The germline gives CDR1 KGHSH, CDR2 LQKENI. V dropped 6 bases and J dropped 0; count of bases not matched to a gene: 7.

The genes are TRBV27 and TRBJ2-5, with 9 bases that match TRBD1. J lost 5 bases, V lost 4 bases, and 8 bases had no gene match. Germline V CDR1 and CDR2: MNHEY, SMNVEV (reference sequence). The CDR3 has 15 amino acids. CDR3 bases: TGTGCCAGCAGTTCGCCGGGACAGGGTAGCGAGACCCAGTACTTC. Protein: CASSSPGQGSETQYF.

This clonotype was seen more than once but under ten times. This chain connects TRBV7-9 to TRBJ2-7; 11 nucleotides align to TRBD2. Trimming took 5 bases from V and 4 from J; bases not matched to a gene: 7. Germline assignment: CDR1 SEHNR and CDR2 FQNEAQ (reference sequence). The CDR3 consists of 15 residues. As DNA, the CDR3 is TGTGCCAGCAGCCCGAGGACTAGCGGGCCGTACGAGCAGTACTTC. This codes for CASSPRTSGPYEQYF.

This sequence joins TRBV12-3 or TRBV12-4 and TRBJ2-1, with 10 bases lining up with TRBD2. Trimming at V came to 10 bases and at J to 4 bases, leaving 10 bases not matched to a gene. The CDR3 is 15 amino acids. CDR3 loop: CATAGSGRGYNEQFF. CDR3 nucleotide sequence: TGTGCCACAGCTGGGAGCGGGAGGGGATACAATGAGCAGTTCTTC.

This clonotype has just a few counts. The V gene is TRBV7-2, the J gene TRBJ2-2, with a tentative D call TRBD1 (6 bases). The V and J ends lost 8 bases and 3 bases respectively, with 16 bases between them. CDR1 and CDR2 (germline): SGHTA, FQGNSA. The CDR3 runs to 15 residues. CDR3 in DNA: TGTGCCAGCGGCCAGGTGGGGGCCTACACCGGGGAGCTGTTTTTT. Its translation: CASGQVGAYTGELFF.

V is TRBV19 and J is TRBJ1-5; D unresolved. The CDR3 runs 15 residues. The germline V gene encodes CDR1 LNHDA and CDR2 SQIVND (reference sequence). Trimming cost V 5 bases and J 6 bases, with 17 bases left between them. The CDR3 reads CASSPRAPWGQPQHF. As DNA, the CDR3 is TGTGCCAGTAGTCCCCGCGCCCCATGGGGTCAGCCCCAGCATTTT.

The chain has TRBV28 and TRBJ1-6; 7 positions match TRBD1. J was trimmed by 14 bases and V by 5 bases; bases with no gene match: 15. The CDR3 has 15 amino acids. The germline CDR1 and CDR2 sequences are MDHEN and SYDVKM. This chain's CDR3 is CASSTGTDQGVALHF. CDR3 nucleotides: TGTGCCAGCAGTACCGGGACAGACCAAGGCGTGGCCCTCCACTTT.